These 32 T cell receptor beta chains share one sample of origin, sequenced in a study of response to subunit inactivated influenza vaccine. One entry per CDR3 protein results from TCRdb running MiXCR on the RT-PCR reads. The table records 540,000 or so distinct CDR3 sequences, approximately 13% of them present only once. Specimen: PBMCs from blood, collected roughly 46 days after vaccination. These receptors were obtained from a man aged 50 to 59 who received an inactivated influenza vaccine.

This clonotype was counted between two and nine times. The rearrangement joins TRBV20-1 to TRBJ2-1, with 8 positions matching TRBD1. Trimming at V came to 3 bases and at J to 7 bases, leaving 8 bases not matched to a gene. This CDR3 contains 14 residues. CDR1 and CDR2 (germline): DFQATT, SNEGSKA (reference sequence). The CDR3 DNA follows: TGCAGTGCTAGGGGAGGACAGGGCCCTAATGAGCAGTTCTTC. Translation gives CSARGGQGPNEQFF.

The rearrangement uses TRBV5-6 and TRBJ2-2; no firm D call. In germline, CDR1 is SGHDT, CDR2 YYEEEE. The CDR3 length is 14 residues. The V end lost 4 bases, the J end lost 4 bases, and 11 bases lay between the germline ends. The CDR3 region is CASSLVSGTGELFF. CDR3 DNA sequence: TGTGCCAGCAGCCTTGTCTCCGGCACCGGGGAGCTGTTTTTT.

This sequence joins TRBV2 and TRBJ2-7; 9 positions agree with TRBD1. V shed 6 bases, J shed 3 bases, and the junction held 12 bases outside the gene matches. The CDR3 loop spans 16 amino acids. Germline V gene data show CDR1 as SNHLY and CDR2 as FYNNEI. CDR3 protein: CASSERTGDVNYEQYF. For the CDR3, the DNA is TGTGCCAGCAGCGAACGGACAGGGGACGTGAACTACGAGCAGTACTTC.

This clonotype occurred a few times. The J gene is TRBJ2-3, the V gene TRBV29-1, with a possible D match to TRBD2 (6 bases). The germline V gene has CDR1 SQVTM and CDR2 ANQGSEA. The CDR3 runs to 12 residues. In DNA form, the CDR3 reads TGCAGTGGTGGGGGGTTTACAGATACGCAGTATTTT. Residues: CSGGGFTDTQYF.

The rearrangement joins TRBV4-2 to TRBJ2-4; 8 bases match TRBD1. V gave up 2 bases and J gave up 1 base; unmatched junction bases: 10. CDR1 and CDR2 from the germline V gene are LGHNA and YNFKEQ. The CDR3 length is 18 residues. CDR3 sequence reads: CASSQMSGQGLAKNIQYF. The CDR3 DNA follows: TGTGCCAGCAGCCAAATGAGTGGACAGGGACTCGCCAAAAACATTCAGTACTTC.

The gene calls are TRBV7-8 and TRBJ2-2; the match to TRBD2 covers 7 bases. Looked up from germline, CDR1 is SGHVS and CDR2 is FQNEAQ. Trimming removed 5 bases from V and 4 bases from J; junction bases left unmatched: 7. CDR3 length: 15 amino acids. CDR3 region: CASSGGGLGTGELFF. The CDR3, as DNA: TGTGCCAGCAGCGGGGGGGGTCTGGGCACCGGGGAGCTGTTTTTT.

This clonotype was observed a handful of times. The rearrangement links TRBV20-1 to TRBJ2-1, with TRBD1 identical over 7 bases. The CDR3 totals 15 residues. J lost 1 base, V lost 4 bases, and 7 bases had no gene match. CDR1 is DFQATT and CDR2 is SNEGSKA in the germline V gene (reference sequence). The CDR3 coding sequence is TGCAGTGCTAAGAAGGGGGCTGGGTCCTACAATGAGCAGTTCTTC. It encodes CSAKKGAGSYNEQFF.

The chain employs TRBV20-1 and TRBJ1-1; maybe TRBD1 (6 bases). The CDR3 loop spans 11 amino acids. Between the trimmed V and J ends, which lost 6 bases and 5 bases, there was a span of 10 bases. Germline CDR1 and CDR2: DFQATT and SNEGSKA (reference sequence). CDR3: CSAYRDTEAFF. The CDR3 DNA reads TGCAGTGCCTACAGGGATACTGAAGCTTTCTTT.

This clonotype was seen many times. CDR3 sequence: CSAIFLGGFTEAFF. The CDR3 DNA sequence: TGCAGTGCTATTTTTCTAGGGGGCTTCACTGAAGCTTTCTTT. The chain carries TRBV20-1 and TRBJ1-1, with 7 nucleotides matching TRBD1. Germline CDR1 and CDR2: DFQATT and SNEGSKA (reference sequence). With 4 bases clipped from V and 4 bases from J, the junction kept 9 bases outside the gene matches. CDR3 size: 14 residues.

The chain links TRBV9 to TRBJ1-3; a weak D match, TRBD1 (5 bases). This CDR3 contains 16 residues. The germline V gene encodes CDR1 SGDLS and CDR2 YYNGEE. Trimming shortened V by 3 bases and J by 4 bases, and 17 bases separated the two germline ends. The CDR3 reads CASSGTRTSRGNTIYF. The CDR3, as DNA: TGTGCCAGCAGCGGAACCCGGACATCGAGGGGAAACACCATATATTTT.

This clonotype has more than one count but fewer than ten. The V gene is TRBV5-1, the J gene TRBJ2-7; no reliable D call. Germline CDR1 reads SGHRS; CDR2 reads YFSETQ. Trimming took 0 bases from V and 6 from J, leaving 7 bases between them. The CDR3 contains 12 residues. CDR3 sequence: CASSLGKGEQYF. CDR3 bases: TGCGCCAGCAGCTTGGGTAAGGGCGAGCAGTACTTC.

This clonotype was observed a handful of times. The chain employs TRBV20-1 and TRBJ1-2, with 9 bases lining up with TRBD1. This CDR3 contains 14 residues. From germline, CDR1 is DFQATT and CDR2 SNEGSKA (reference sequence). With 0 bases clipped from V and 5 bases from J, the junction kept 4 bases outside the gene matches. CDR3 DNA sequence: TGCAGTGCTAGAGAACAGGGGGCAAGTTATGGCTACACCTTC. It yields the protein CSAREQGASYGYTF.

The gene calls are TRBV21-1 and TRBJ2-1; the table assigns TRBD1, which was not confirmed against the DNA. TRBV21-1 is given as a pseudogene. This CDR3 region has 15 residues. CDR3 region: CASSKIPGFCNEQFF. CDR3 nucleotide sequence: TGTGCCAGCAGCAAGATACCAGGGTTTTGCAATGAGCAGTTCTTC.

This clonotype was picked up many times. V usage is TRBV4-3 and J usage is TRBJ2-1; TRBD2 matches at 13 bases. V lost 0 bases and J lost 8; bases outside the gene matches: 1. Per germline, CDR1 LGHNA and CDR2 YSLEER. There are 15 residues in the CDR3. CDR3 loop: CASSQELAGGHEQFF. CDR3 sequence (DNA): TGCGCCAGCAGCCAAGAACTAGCGGGAGGGCATGAGCAGTTCTTC.

This clonotype was detected only a few times. The J gene is TRBJ2-1, the V gene TRBV12-3 or TRBV12-4, with 8 bases identical to TRBD1. V lost 4 bases to trimming and J lost 1 base; unmatched junction nucleotides: 3. There are 15 residues in the CDR3. This CDR3 reads CASSWTGRSYNEQFF. As DNA, the CDR3 is TGTGCCAGCAGTTGGACAGGGAGGTCCTACAATGAGCAGTTCTTC.

This clonotype was seen a few times. The chain recombines TRBV6-5 with TRBJ1-6, with 10 positions matching TRBD1. V trimming: 0 bases; J trimming: 7 bases; junction bases outside the gene matches: 3. Germline CDR1 MNHEY, CDR2 SVGAGI. The CDR3 spans 16 residues. CDR3 DNA: TGTGCCAGCAGTTACTCGACAGGGGGCGCGAATTCACCCCTCCACTTT. Its protein product is CASSYSTGGANSPLHF.

Ten or more counts support this clonotype. For the CDR3, the DNA is TGTGCCATCAGTGAGTCCGACAGGGGGCCTGAAAAACTGTTTTTT. This encodes CAISESDRGPEKLFF. The chain links TRBV10-3 to TRBJ1-4; 10 positions match TRBD1. The CDR3 extends over 15 amino acids. Germline V gene sequence: CDR1 ENHRY, CDR2 SYGVKD. Germline trimming cut 0 bases from V and 7 bases from J; bases unmatched to any gene: 2.

This chain uses TRBV3-1 with TRBJ2-7; no clear D. Germline V CDR1 and CDR2: LGHDT, YNNKEL (reference sequence). Trimming stripped 4 bases from V and 6 bases from J, with 13 bases between. This CDR3 comprises 13 residues. DNA for the CDR3: TGTGCCAGCAGCCTCGGACCAGTATTCGAGCAGTACTTC. It yields the protein CASSLGPVFEQYF.

This clonotype occurred many times. The chain couples TRBV12-3 or TRBV12-4 to TRBJ1-1; TRBD1 matches at 7 bases. The CDR3 is made up of 14 amino acids. The V and J ends lost 4 bases and 0 bases, in that order; junction bases with no gene match: 2. CDR3 amino acids: CASSWDSMNTEAFF. In DNA, the CDR3 is TGTGCCAGCAGTTGGGACAGCATGAACACTGAAGCTTTCTTT.

The chain joins TRBV2 to TRBJ2-7; no reliable D call. The CDR3 is made up of 15 amino acids. Germline CDR1 SNHLY, CDR2 FYNNEI. V was pared by 6 bases and J by 5 bases, with 20 bases between. CDR3 coding DNA: TGTGCCAGCAGAGAAACAGCGATTCATCACCACGAGCAGTACTTC. It is translated as CASRETAIHHHEQYF.

For this clonotype: A single base separates this from a much larger clone, so it may be a read error. The V call is TRBV4-1, the J call TRBJ1-5; D is uncertain. Germline V lookup: CDR1 MGHRA, CDR2 YSYEKL. V was pared by 4 bases and J by 9 bases, with 13 bases between. The CDR3 is 13 amino acids. The CDR3 coding sequence is TGCGCCAGCAGCCCTTCAGGTGTTAGGCCCCAGCATTTT. Protein: CASSPSGVRPQHF.

This clonotype turned up a few times. The V and J genes are TRBV7-2 and TRBJ2-1; D remains ambiguous. The ends were cut back, 1 base at V and 7 bases at J, with 14 bases in the middle. CDR1 and CDR2 (germline): SGHTA, FQGNSA. The CDR3 has 15 residues. The CDR3 sequence is CASSLGMGGRNEQFF. The CDR3 DNA reads as TGTGCCAGCAGCTTAGGAATGGGTGGTCGGAATGAGCAGTTCTTC.

This chain links TRBV28 with TRBJ2-1; perhaps TRBD2 as D (5 bases). Trimming took 3 bases from V and 6 from J, leaving 15 bases between them. The CDR3 sequence is 15 residues long. Looked up from germline, CDR1 is MDHEN and CDR2 is SYDVKM. CDR3 in DNA: TGTGCCAGCAGTTTGCGAGGGAGTCGTCGCAATGAGCAGTTCTTC. Translating gives CASSLRGSRRNEQFF. Full variable domain (rest looked up from reference TRBV28 and TRBJ2-1): DVKVTQSSRYLVKRTGEKVFLECVQDMDHENMFWYRQDPGLGLRLIYFSYDVKMKEKGDIPEGYSVSREKKERFSLILESASTNQTSMYLCASSLRGSRRNEQFFGPGTRLTVL.

With regard to this clonotype: At one boundary the junction diverges from the germline segment, which might be a read error. V usage is TRBV28 and J usage is TRBJ1-2, with a possible D match to TRBD1 (5 bases). From germline, CDR1 is MDHEN and CDR2 SYDVKM. This CDR3 contains 13 residues. The CDR3 loop reads CASRWSGSRGYTF. In DNA, the CDR3 is TGTGCCAGCAGATGGTCCGGTTCGCGGGGCTACACTTTC.

The J gene is TRBJ2-1, the V gene TRBV5-1; 11 positions match TRBD1. CDR1 is SGHRS and CDR2 is YFSETQ in the germline V gene. The V segment lost 3 bases and the J segment 0 bases; nucleotides outside the gene matches: 2. The CDR3 extends over 16 amino acids. The CDR3, as DNA: TGCGCCAGCAGCTCCGGGACAGGGGGCTCCTACAATGAGCAGTTCTTC. It yields the protein CASSSGTGGSYNEQFF.

The chain employs TRBV7-8 and TRBJ2-1; 7 bases fit TRBD1. V was clipped by 4 bases and J by 6 bases; unmatched bases: 3. Germline V gene data show CDR1 as SGHVS and CDR2 as FQNEAQ. The CDR3 runs 13 residues. The CDR3 protein is CASSWDSINEQFF. The CDR3, as DNA: TGTGCCAGCAGCTGGGACAGTATCAATGAGCAGTTCTTC.

This clonotype was observed many times. The chain employs TRBV20-1 and TRBJ2-5, with no clear D. Germline CDR1 and CDR2: DFQATT and SNEGSKA (reference sequence). Trimming took 1 base from V and 4 from J, leaving 4 bases between them. CDR3 length: 11 amino acids. Here the CDR3 DNA reads TGCAGTGCTAGAGCCGGAGAGACCCAGTACTTC. This codes for CSARAGETQYF.

This clonotype has a handful of counts. The V gene is TRBV14, the J gene TRBJ1-4, with D uncertain. Germline V gene sequence: CDR1 SGHDN, CDR2 FVKESK. V was cut by 5 bases and J by 11 bases, with 24 bases left in between. The CDR3 is 16 residues long. The CDR3 reads CASSKNPTDTVSKLFF. The CDR3 coding sequence is TGTGCCAGCAGCAAAAATCCGACGGATACGGTCTCTAAACTGTTTTTT.

This clonotype was seen more than once but under ten times. The chain combines TRBV27 with TRBJ2-1; 10 bases are shared with TRBD2. In germline, CDR1 is MNHEY, CDR2 SMNVEV (reference sequence). This CDR3 has 16 amino acids. Trimming at V came to 2 bases and at J to 3 bases, leaving 4 bases not matched to a gene. The CDR3 region has the DNA TGTGCCAGCAGTTTAGGTGTAGCGGGAGGCTACAATGAGCAGTTCTTC. Translated, it gives CASSLGVAGGYNEQFF.

This sequence joins TRBV20-1 and TRBJ1-4; no firm D call. The ends were cut back, 6 bases at V and 8 bases at J, with 10 bases in the middle. This CDR3 is built from 11 residues. Germline loops: CDR1 DFQATT, CDR2 SNEGSKA (reference sequence). The CDR3 is CSARFSEKLFF. The CDR3, as DNA: TGCAGTGCCCGGTTCTCGGAAAAACTGTTTTTT.

This clonotype was detected a few times. This chain links TRBV11-1 with TRBJ2-7; maybe TRBD1 (6 bases). This CDR3 spans 16 amino acids. Germline assignment: CDR1 SGHAT and CDR2 FQDESV (reference sequence). The V gene lost 2 bases and the J gene lost 7 bases, with 21 bases spanning the gap. CDR3 DNA: TGTGCCAGCAGCTTACAAGCGACAGGAGTAAGGGGGGAGCAGTACTTC. Translation gives CASSLQATGVRGEQYF.

With respect to this clonotype: The junction departs from the called germline gene at one end, perhaps through a read error. This rearrangement joins TRBV4-2 to TRBJ2-5; D gene uncertain. Germline values: CDR1 LGHNA, CDR2 YNFKEQ. The CDR3 has 14 amino acids. Here the CDR3 reads CASIQDWKGETQYF. The CDR3 DNA reads TGTGCCAGCATCCAAGACTGGAAAGGGGAGACCCAGTACTTC.